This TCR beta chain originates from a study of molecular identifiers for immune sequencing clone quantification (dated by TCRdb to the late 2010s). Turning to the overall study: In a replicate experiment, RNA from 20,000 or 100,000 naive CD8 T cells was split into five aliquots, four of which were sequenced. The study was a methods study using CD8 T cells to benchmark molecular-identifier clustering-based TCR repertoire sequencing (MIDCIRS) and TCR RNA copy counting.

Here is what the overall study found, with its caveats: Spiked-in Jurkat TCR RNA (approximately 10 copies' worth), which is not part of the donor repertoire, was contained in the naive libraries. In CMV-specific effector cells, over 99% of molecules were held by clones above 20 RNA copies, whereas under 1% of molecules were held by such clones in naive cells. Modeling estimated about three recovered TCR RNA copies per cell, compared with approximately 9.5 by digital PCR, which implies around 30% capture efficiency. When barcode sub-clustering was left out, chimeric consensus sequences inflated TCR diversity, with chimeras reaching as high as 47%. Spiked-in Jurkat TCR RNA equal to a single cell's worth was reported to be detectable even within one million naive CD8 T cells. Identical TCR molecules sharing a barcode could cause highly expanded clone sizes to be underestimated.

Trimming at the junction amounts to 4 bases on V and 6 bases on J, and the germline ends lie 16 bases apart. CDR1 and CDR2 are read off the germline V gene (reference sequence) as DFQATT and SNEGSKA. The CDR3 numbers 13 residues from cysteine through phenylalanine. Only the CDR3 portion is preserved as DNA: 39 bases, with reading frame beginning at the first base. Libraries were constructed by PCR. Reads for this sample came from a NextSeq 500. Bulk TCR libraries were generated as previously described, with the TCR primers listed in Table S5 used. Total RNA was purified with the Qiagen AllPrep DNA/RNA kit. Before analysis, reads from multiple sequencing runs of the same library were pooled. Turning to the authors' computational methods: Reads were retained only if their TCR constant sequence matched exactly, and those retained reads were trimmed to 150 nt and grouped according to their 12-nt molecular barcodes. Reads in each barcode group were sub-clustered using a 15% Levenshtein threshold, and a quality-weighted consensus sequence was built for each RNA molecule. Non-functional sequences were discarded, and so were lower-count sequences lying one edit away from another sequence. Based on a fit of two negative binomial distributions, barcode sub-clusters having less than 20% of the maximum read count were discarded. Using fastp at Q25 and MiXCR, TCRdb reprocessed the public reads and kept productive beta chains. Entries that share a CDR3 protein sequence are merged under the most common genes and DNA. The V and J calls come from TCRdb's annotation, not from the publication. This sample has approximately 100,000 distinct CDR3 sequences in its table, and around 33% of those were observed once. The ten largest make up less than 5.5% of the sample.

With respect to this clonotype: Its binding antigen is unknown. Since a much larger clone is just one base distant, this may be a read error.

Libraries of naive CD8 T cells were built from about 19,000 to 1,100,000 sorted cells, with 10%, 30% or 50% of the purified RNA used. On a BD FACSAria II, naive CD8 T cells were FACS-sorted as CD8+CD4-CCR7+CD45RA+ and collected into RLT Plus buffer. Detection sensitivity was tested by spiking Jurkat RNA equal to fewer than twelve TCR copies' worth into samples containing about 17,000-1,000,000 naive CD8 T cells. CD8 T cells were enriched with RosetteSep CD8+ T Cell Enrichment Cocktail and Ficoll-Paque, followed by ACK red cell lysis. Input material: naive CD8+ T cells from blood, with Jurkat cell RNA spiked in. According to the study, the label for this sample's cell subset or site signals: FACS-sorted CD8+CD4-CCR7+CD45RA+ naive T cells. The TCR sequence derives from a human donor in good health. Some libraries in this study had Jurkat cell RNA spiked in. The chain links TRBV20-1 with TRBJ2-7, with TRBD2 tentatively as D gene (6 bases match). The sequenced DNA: TGCAGTGCTAACCCGGGACTGCGCTTCGAGCAGTACTTC. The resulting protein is CSANPGLRFEQYF.